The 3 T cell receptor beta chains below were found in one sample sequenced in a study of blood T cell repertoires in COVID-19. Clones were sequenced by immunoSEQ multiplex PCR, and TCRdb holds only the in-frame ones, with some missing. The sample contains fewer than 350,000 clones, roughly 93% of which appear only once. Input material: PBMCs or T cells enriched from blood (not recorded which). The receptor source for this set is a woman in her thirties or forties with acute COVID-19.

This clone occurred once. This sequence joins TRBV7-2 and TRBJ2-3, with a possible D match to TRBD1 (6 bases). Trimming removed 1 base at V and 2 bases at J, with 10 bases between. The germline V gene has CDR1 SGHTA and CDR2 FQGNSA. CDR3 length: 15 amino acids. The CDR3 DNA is TGTGCCAGCAGCTTAGAAACAGGGTTCACAGATACGCAGTATTTT. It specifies CASSLETGFTDTQYF.

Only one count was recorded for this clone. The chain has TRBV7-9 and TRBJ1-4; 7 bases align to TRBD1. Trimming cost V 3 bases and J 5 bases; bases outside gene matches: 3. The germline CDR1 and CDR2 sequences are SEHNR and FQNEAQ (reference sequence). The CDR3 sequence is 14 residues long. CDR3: CASSLGTVNEKLFF. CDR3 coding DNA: TGTGCCAGCAGCTTGGGGACAGTCAATGAAAAACTGTTTTTT.

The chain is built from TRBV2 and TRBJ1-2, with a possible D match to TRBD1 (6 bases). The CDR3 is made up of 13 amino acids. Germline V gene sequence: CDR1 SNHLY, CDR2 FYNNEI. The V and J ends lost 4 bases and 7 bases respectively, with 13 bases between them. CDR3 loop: CASSGTGTIGYTF. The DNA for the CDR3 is TGTGCCAGCAGTGGAACAGGGACTATTGGCTACACCTTC. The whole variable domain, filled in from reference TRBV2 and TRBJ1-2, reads EPEVTQTPSHQVTQMGQEVILRCVPISNHLYFYWYRQILGQKVEFLVSFYNNEISEKSEIFDDQFSVERPDGSNFTLKIRSTKLEDSAMYFCASSGTGTIGYTFGSGTRLTVV.